This T cell receptor beta chain was sequenced in a study of blood T cells in healthy people across ages. Study-wide results and limits: Leaving the PBMCs unsorted stopped any conclusive comparison of naive versus antigen-experienced cells.

On this clonotype: As yet, its antigen is unknown.

Isolating PBMCs gave at least 6 million of these cells per sample. A J-beta primer mix and a sample-barcoded 5' primer were used in a second PCR of about 6 to 12 cycles. TCRdb re-called the 5' RACE reads through MiXCR, storing one row per CDR3 protein. In the table there are 650,000 to 1,000,000 distinct CDR3 sequences, under 40% of which are singletons. Germline V lookup: CDR1 LNHNV, CDR2 YYDKDF (reference sequence). V was shortened by 1 base and J by 0 bases, with 10 bases between the two germline ends. The CDR3 spans 16 residues. The receptor was derived from a man in his late teens or twenties in good health. The chain uses TRBV15 and TRBJ2-1; weak D call: TRBD2 (6 bases). What was sequenced was blood. DNA of the CDR3: TGTGCCACCAGCAGAGGACTAGGGAACTCCTACAATGAGCAGTTCTTC. Its protein is CATSRGLGNSYNEQFF. Full variable domain (remainder filled in from reference TRBV15 and TRBJ2-1): DAMVIQNPRYQVTQFGKPVTLSCSQTLNHNVMYWYQQKSSQAPKLLFHYYDKDFNNEADTPDNFQSRRPNTSFCFLDIRSPGLGDTAMYLCATSRGLGNSYNEQFFGPGTRLTVL.